A selection of T cell receptor beta chains follows, all from one sample in a study of memory CD4+ T cells and cytomegalovirus serostatus. The assay was immunoSEQ multiplex PCR, and TCRdb's table has in-frame clones only and misses some. The sample yields roughly 48,000 clones, 65% to 85% seen once. The sequenced material came from memory CD4+ T cells from blood. The source is an adult in good health and CMV-seropositive. Each CDR3 is given with its conserved first and last residue. The D gene is left open where the match is weak. Some rows have no size entry. The others give once, few or many, or a class for an expanded clone.

J: TRBJ2-1
size: .
V: TRBV4-3
D: TRBD2
DNA: TGCGCCAGCAGCCGGTCCTCTAGCGGGGGCCTCAATGAGCAGTTCTTC
CDR3: CASSRSSSGGLNEQFF

J: TRBJ2-7
size: once
V: TRBV6-1
D: .
DNA: TGTGCCAGCTCTAAGGACATGTCCTACGAGCAGTACTTC
CDR3: CASSKDMSYEQYF

J: TRBJ2-3
size: .
V: TRBV11-2
D: .
DNA: TGTGCCAGCAGCTTAGGACGGGGCACAGATACGCAGTATTTT
CDR3: CASSLGRGTDTQYF

J: TRBJ2-7
size: .
V: TRBV28
D: .
DNA: TGTGCCAGCAGCTCCGCTTACGAGCAGTACTTC
CDR3: CASSSAYEQYF

J: TRBJ1-1
size: .
V: TRBV19
D: .
DNA: TGTGCCAGTAGTAGGTACATATCGAACACTGAAGCTTTCTTT
CDR3: CASSRYISNTEAFF

J: TRBJ1-1
size: few
V: TRBV28
D: .
DNA: TGTGCCAGTGGACCCATTGAAGCTTTCTTT
CDR3: CASGPIEAFF

J: TRBJ2-7
size: .
V: TRBV4-1
D: .
DNA: TGCGCCAGCAGCCAAGATAGGCAGACCTCATACCCCTACGAGCAGTACTTC
CDR3: CASSQDRQTSYPYEQYF

J: TRBJ2-2
size: .
V: TRBV5-4
D: .
DNA: TGTGCCAGCAGCGTCCTTCCGTTGGACGCCTCGGCCGGGGAGCTGTTTTTT
CDR3: CASSVLPLDASAGELFF

J: TRBJ2-5
size: .
V: TRBV18
D: .
DNA: TGTGCCAGCTCACCCGGGGGAAAGACCCAGTACTTC
CDR3: CASSPGGKTQYF

J: TRBJ1-2
size: once
V: TRBV2
D: .
DNA: TGTGCCAGTAAACGATCAGGCTTCTATGGCTACACCTTC
CDR3: CASKRSGFYGYTF

J: TRBJ2-5
size: .
V: TRBV29-1
D: .
DNA: TGCAGCGTTGATAAAAGCAGTAGACAGACCCAGTACTTC
CDR3: CSVDKSSRQTQYF

J: TRBJ2-7
size: .
V: TRBV7-8
D: .
DNA: TGTGCCAGCAGCTTAGCCCACGACGAGCAGTACTTC
CDR3: CASSLAHDEQYF

J: TRBJ2-2
size: .
V: TRBV6-1
D: .
DNA: TGTGCCAGCAGTGATGGGGGTTGGACCGGGGAGCTGTTTTTT
CDR3: CASSDGGWTGELFF

J: TRBJ1-1
size: .
V: TRBV27
D: TRBD1
DNA: TGTGCCAGCAGTCCGACAGGGCGGGTCACTGAAGCTTTCTTT
CDR3: CASSPTGRVTEAFF

J: TRBJ2-5
size: .
V: TRBV7-2
D: TRBD2
DNA: TGTGCCAGCAGCCAAGGGGGAGCGGGGGAAGAGACCCAGTACTTC
CDR3: CASSQGGAGEETQYF

J: TRBJ1-2
size: .
V: TRBV5-1
D: .
DNA: TGCGCCAGCAGCCCCGGGGAGGTGGGGCTCTATGGCTACACCTTC
CDR3: CASSPGEVGLYGYTF

J: TRBJ2-6
size: few
V: TRBV11-1
D: TRBD1
DNA: TGTGCCAGCAGTACACACAGGGGTGCGATGTCTGGGGCCAACGTCCTGACTTTC
CDR3: CASSTHRGAMSGANVLTF

J: TRBJ1-2
size: .
V: TRBV10-3
D: TRBD1
DNA: TGTGCCATCAGTGACGACAGGGGGAGAGCCTATGGCTACACCTTC
CDR3: CAISDDRGRAYGYTF

J: TRBJ2-7
size: .
V: TRBV6-1
D: .
DNA: TGTGCCAGCAGTGAAGGAACAGATGCTCCCTACGAGCAGTACTTC
CDR3: CASSEGTDAPYEQYF

J: TRBJ2-3
size: .
V: TRBV19
D: .
DNA: TGTGCCAGTAGTAATGGGCTAGCCAAGGGCACAGATACGCAGTATTTT
CDR3: CASSNGLAKGTDTQYF

J: TRBJ1-1
size: .
V: TRBV18
D: .
DNA: TGTGCCAGCTCACCACGGGAGGGGGTAACTGAAGCTTTCTTT
CDR3: CASSPREGVTEAFF

J: TRBJ1-1
size: .
V: TRBV6-1
D: .
DNA: TGTGCCAGCAGTTTAACGGACGGTAACACTGAAGCTTTCTTT
CDR3: CASSLTDGNTEAFF

J: TRBJ2-7
size: .
V: TRBV6-5
D: TRBD1
DNA: TGTGCCAGCAGCATGGGACAGGGGAAAAACGAGCAGTACTTC
CDR3: CASSMGQGKNEQYF

J: TRBJ2-7
size: once
V: TRBV7-9
D: TRBD2
DNA: TGTGCCAGCAGCCCTACTAGCGCCCGAGCCTACGAGCAGTACTTC
CDR3: CASSPTSARAYEQYF

J: TRBJ1-1
size: .
V: TRBV2
D: .
DNA: TGTGCCTCAACCAGGGTGTCGAACACTGAAGCTTTCTTT
CDR3: CASTRVSNTEAFF

J: TRBJ1-5
size: .
V: TRBV7-2
D: TRBD1
DNA: TGTGCCAGCAGCTCCGACAGGGAACAGCCCCAGCATTTT
CDR3: CASSSDREQPQHF

J: TRBJ2-5
size: .
V: TRBV19
D: TRBD1
DNA: TGTGCCAGTAGTAGGGCATGGACAGGGGGCGCGGAGGGGAAGACCCAGTACTTC
CDR3: CASSRAWTGGAEGKTQYF

J: TRBJ2-5
size: .
V: TRBV7-2
D: TRBD2
DNA: TGTGCCAGCAGCCGGGGGAGCGGGGGCCAAGAGACCCAGTACTTC
CDR3: CASSRGSGGQETQYF

J: TRBJ1-2
size: few
V: TRBV7-9
D: .
DNA: TGTGCCAGCAGCTTATCAGAAGAAGGCTACACCTTC
CDR3: CASSLSEEGYTF

J: TRBJ1-1
size: .
V: TRBV5-1
D: TRBD1
DNA: TGCGCCAGCAGCTGGGAGGGGACAGCCGAAGCTTTCTTT
CDR3: CASSWEGTAEAFF

J: TRBJ1-1
size: .
V: TRBV18
D: .
DNA: TGTGCCAGCTCACCATCTGTCATGAACACTGAAGCTTTCTTT
CDR3: CASSPSVMNTEAFF

J: TRBJ2-3
size: .
V: TRBV5-1
D: .
DNA: TGCGCCAGCAGCTGGAGTGGCGGGGGCCAAAACACAGATACGCAGTATTTT
CDR3: CASSWSGGGQNTDTQYF

J: TRBJ2-7
size: .
V: TRBV28
D: TRBD2
DNA: TGTGCCAGCAGATTAGCGGGGTCCTCCTACGAGCAGTACTTC
CDR3: CASRLAGSSYEQYF

J: TRBJ1-1
size: .
V: TRBV19
D: .
DNA: TGTGCCAGTAGTATCACCATTAGGACTGAAGCTTTCTTT
CDR3: CASSITIRTEAFF

J: TRBJ2-3
size: .
V: TRBV28
D: .
DNA: TGTGCCAGCAGTTTGCCGACTAGAAGTACAGATACGCAGTATTTT
CDR3: CASSLPTRSTDTQYF

J: TRBJ2-5
size: few
V: TRBV6-6
D: .
DNA: TGTGCCAGCAGTTCCCGTGGGCAGATAGGGGCAGAGACCCAGTACTTC
CDR3: CASSSRGQIGAETQYF

J: TRBJ2-3
size: once
V: TRBV7-3
D: .
DNA: TGTGCCAGCAGCTCGGGACTCACCTCCACAGATACGCAGTATTTT
CDR3: CASSSGLTSTDTQYF

J: TRBJ1-5
size: .
V: TRBV6-1
D: .
DNA: TGTGCCAGCACCGAAAGAGGGAATCAGCCCCAGCATTTT
CDR3: CASTERGNQPQHF

J: TRBJ1-4
size: .
V: TRBV5-6
D: .
DNA: TGTGCCAGCAGCTTCGGCGTCAGGGAGAGGAATGAAAAACTGTTTTTT
CDR3: CASSFGVRERNEKLFF

J: TRBJ2-3
size: .
V: TRBV9
D: .
DNA: TGTGCCAGCAGCCCACGACCTCCGGACACAGATACGCAGTATTTT
CDR3: CASSPRPPDTDTQYF

J: TRBJ1-6
size: .
V: TRBV11-2
D: .
DNA: TGTGCCAGCAGCCCCGGGTTCACCTCCTATAATTCACCCCTCCACTTT
CDR3: CASSPGFTSYNSPLHF

J: TRBJ2-1
size: .
V: TRBV28
D: .
DNA: TGTGCCAGCAGCCCTCGGGGGACGTTCCAGTTCTTC
CDR3: CASSPRGTFQFF

J: TRBJ2-2
size: .
V: TRBV2
D: .
DNA: TGTGCCAGCATGGGGAGCTCGAACACCGGGGAGCTGTTTTTT
CDR3: CASMGSSNTGELFF

J: TRBJ2-1
size: once
V: TRBV29-1
D: .
DNA: TGCAGCGTAATGGGGTTGGGCCCAGACAATGAGCAGTTCTTC
CDR3: CSVMGLGPDNEQFF

J: TRBJ1-2
size: .
V: TRBV6-5
D: .
DNA: TGTGCCAGCAGTTCTTCCAACTATGGCTACACCTTC
CDR3: CASSSSNYGYTF

J: TRBJ1-2
size: few
V: TRBV6-5
D: .
DNA: TGTGCCAGTCTGAGGGGGGGCGGGAACTATGGCTACACCTTC
CDR3: CASLRGGGNYGYTF

J: TRBJ2-5
size: .
V: TRBV7-2
D: TRBD2
DNA: TGTGCCAGCAGTCAGACTAGCCTAGAGACCCAGTACTTC
CDR3: CASSQTSLETQYF

J: TRBJ1-6
size: .
V: TRBV2
D: .
DNA: TGTGCCAGCATAGAGACAGGTGGGAATTCACCCCTCCACTTT
CDR3: CASIETGGNSPLHF

J: TRBJ1-1
size: .
V: TRBV5-5
D: .
DNA: TGTGCCAGCAGCCTGGACTGGAACACTGAAGCTTTCTTT
CDR3: CASSLDWNTEAFF

J: TRBJ1-2
size: .
V: TRBV5-1
D: TRBD1
DNA: TGCGCCAGCAGCCAGACAGGGGACCGTGGCTACACCTTC
CDR3: CASSQTGDRGYTF

J: TRBJ1-3
size: .
V: TRBV9
D: TRBD1
DNA: TGTGCCAGCAGCGGGGGACAGGGCGGAGGAAACACCATATATTTT
CDR3: CASSGGQGGGNTIYF

J: TRBJ2-7
size: .
V: TRBV6-6
D: TRBD2
DNA: TGTGCCAGCAGTTACCCCAGCGGGGCAACCTACGAGCAGTACTTC
CDR3: CASSYPSGATYEQYF

J: TRBJ2-1
size: .
V: TRBV28
D: .
DNA: TGTGCCAGCAGTTTATGGGTCGATGAGCAGTTCTTC
CDR3: CASSLWVDEQFF

J: TRBJ2-7
size: .
V: TRBV6-1
D: .
DNA: TGTGCCAGCCGCAGGACAAGCGGTTTTTACGAGCAGTACTTC
CDR3: CASRRTSGFYEQYF